One T cell receptor (beta chain) is described in this entry. The data are from a study of T cell changes during pregnancy in multiple sclerosis. Only in-frame clones appear in the TCRdb table, and some are missing; sequencing was by immunoSEQ multiplex PCR. The top ten hold approximately 0.88% of the sample, which has 90,000 to 120,000 clones, 85% to 95% seen once. Deletions cut 5 bases from V and 0 bases from J, with 17 bases between. The CDR3 length is 16 residues. The germline V gene encodes CDR1 SEHNR and CDR2 FQNEAQ (reference sequence). This sequence originates from a female donor with multiple sclerosis, enrolled in a pregnancy study. This chain joins TRBV7-9 and TRBJ2-7, with TRBD2 as a possible D gene (5 bases). The sample in question was peripheral blood, obtained before pregnancy. CDR3 region: CASSLSLASSSYEQYF. CDR3 bases: TGTGCCAGCAGCCTATCCTTAGCGTCGAGCTCCTACGAGCAGTACTTC.